The 2 T cell receptor beta chains listed next were all sequenced from one sample in a study of T-cell reconstitution after alpha-beta-depleted transplantation in children. The authors prepared the TCRbeta library with unique molecular identifiers. TCRdb recomputed calls from the PCR reads with MiXCR, one row per CDR3 protein. Of around 450,000 distinct CDR3 sequences in the sample, 10% to 13% were seen once. Sample: PBMCs, taken before TCRalphabeta/CD19-depleted stem cell transplant. Receptor source: a child aged 2 to 10 with inherited bone marrow failure, due to receive a stem cell transplant.

This clonotype was seen many times. The chain employs TRBV28 and TRBJ2-1; TRBD2 agrees at 9 bases. The CDR3 totals 15 residues. Trimming took 6 bases from V and 7 from J; bases not matched to a gene: 10. The V gene's germline CDR1 is MDHEN and CDR2 SYDVKM. DNA for the CDR3: TGTGCCAGCAGAATTTATTTAGCGGGAGTAAATGAGCAGTTCTTC. It is translated as CASRIYLAGVNEQFF.

Concerning this clonotype: A junction boundary mismatches the germline segment, possibly from a read error. The chain has TRBV4-2 and TRBJ1-2; D gene unclear. The CDR3 consists of 15 residues. Germline V CDR1 and CDR2: LGHNA, YNFKEQ. The CDR3 region has the DNA TGTGCCAGGAGCCCCGTGCGGTTATATAACTATGGCTACACCTTC. This encodes CARSPVRLYNYGYTF.